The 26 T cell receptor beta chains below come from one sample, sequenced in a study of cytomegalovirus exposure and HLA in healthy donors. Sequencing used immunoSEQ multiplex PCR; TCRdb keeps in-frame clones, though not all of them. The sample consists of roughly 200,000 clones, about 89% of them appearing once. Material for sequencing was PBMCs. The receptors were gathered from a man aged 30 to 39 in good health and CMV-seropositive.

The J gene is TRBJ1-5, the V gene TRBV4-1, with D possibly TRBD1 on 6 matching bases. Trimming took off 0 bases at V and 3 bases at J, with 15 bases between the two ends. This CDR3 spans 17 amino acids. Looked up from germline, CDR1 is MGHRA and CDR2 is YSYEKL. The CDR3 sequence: CASSQERGRGINQPQHF. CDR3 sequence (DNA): TGCGCCAGCAGCCAAGAAAGGGGCAGGGGTATCAATCAGCCCCAGCATTTT.

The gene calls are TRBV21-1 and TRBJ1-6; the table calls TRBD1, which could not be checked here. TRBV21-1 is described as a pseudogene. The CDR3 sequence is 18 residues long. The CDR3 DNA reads TGTGCCAGCAGCAAACCAAGGACAGGCCTTCCTTGGGGAACACCCCTCCACTTT. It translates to CASSKPRTGLPWGTPLHF.

This chain's CDR3 is CASNVGHNYEKLFF. Written as DNA, the CDR3 is TGTGCCAGCAACGTGGGACATAATTATGAAAAACTGTTTTTT. The chain is built from TRBV25-1 and TRBJ1-4, with D maybe TRBD1 (6 bases). The CDR3 consists of 14 residues. Germline assignment: CDR1 MGHDK and CDR2 SYGVNS. V was pared by 7 bases and J by 6 bases, with 15 bases between. Based on the CDR3 plus reference TRBV25-1 and TRBJ1-4, the full variable domain is EADIYQTPRYLVIGTGKKITLECSQTMGHDKMYWYQQDPGMELHLIHYSYGVNSTEKGDLSSESTVSRIRTEHFPLTLESARPSHTSQYLCASNVGHNYEKLFFGSGTQLSVL.

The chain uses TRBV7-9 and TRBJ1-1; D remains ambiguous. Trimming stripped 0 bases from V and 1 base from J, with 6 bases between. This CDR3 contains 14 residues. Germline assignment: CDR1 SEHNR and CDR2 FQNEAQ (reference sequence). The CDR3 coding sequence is TGTGCCAGCAGCTTAGCGGCAGGGAACACTGAAGCTTTCTTT. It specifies CASSLAAGNTEAFF.

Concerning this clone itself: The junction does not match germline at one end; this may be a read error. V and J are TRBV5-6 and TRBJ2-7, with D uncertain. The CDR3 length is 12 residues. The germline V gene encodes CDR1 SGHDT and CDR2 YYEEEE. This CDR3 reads CAGSFGSYEQYF. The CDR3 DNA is TGTGCCGGCAGTTTCGGTTCCTACGAGCAGTACTTC.

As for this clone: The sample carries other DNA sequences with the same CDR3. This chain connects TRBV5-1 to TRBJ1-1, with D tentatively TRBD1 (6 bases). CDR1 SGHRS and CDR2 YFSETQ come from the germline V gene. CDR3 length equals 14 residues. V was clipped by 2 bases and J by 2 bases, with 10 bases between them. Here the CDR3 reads CASSLGGGNTEAFF. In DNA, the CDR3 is TGCGCCAGCAGCTTAGGAGGGGGAAACACTGAAGCTTTCTTT.

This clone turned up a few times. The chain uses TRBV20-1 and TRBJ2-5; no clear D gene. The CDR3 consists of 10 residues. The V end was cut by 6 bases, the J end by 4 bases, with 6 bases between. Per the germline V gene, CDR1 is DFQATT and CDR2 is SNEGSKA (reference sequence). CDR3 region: CSANRETQYF. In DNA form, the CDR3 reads TGCAGTGCCAATCGAGAGACCCAGTACTTC.

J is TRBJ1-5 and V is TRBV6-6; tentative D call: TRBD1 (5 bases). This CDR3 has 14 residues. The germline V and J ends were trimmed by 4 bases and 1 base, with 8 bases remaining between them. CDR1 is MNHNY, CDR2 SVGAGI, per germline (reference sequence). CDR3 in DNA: TGTGCCAGCAGTTTTGGGGGGAGCAATCAGCCCCAGCATTTT. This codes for CASSFGGSNQPQHF.

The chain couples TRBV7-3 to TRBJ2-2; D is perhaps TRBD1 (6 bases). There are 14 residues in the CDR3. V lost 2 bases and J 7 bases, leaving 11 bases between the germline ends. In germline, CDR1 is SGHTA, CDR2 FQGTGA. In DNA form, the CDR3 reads TGTGCCAGCAGCTTAGCAGGGGCGGGCGGGGAGCTGTTTTTT. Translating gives CASSLAGAGGELFF. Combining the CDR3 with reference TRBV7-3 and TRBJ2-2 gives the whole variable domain GAGVSQTPSNKVTEKGKYVELRCDPISGHTALYWYRQSLGQGPEFLIYFQGTGAADDSGLPNDRFFAVRPEGSVSTLKIQRTERGDSAVYLCASSLAGAGGELFFGEGSRLTVL.

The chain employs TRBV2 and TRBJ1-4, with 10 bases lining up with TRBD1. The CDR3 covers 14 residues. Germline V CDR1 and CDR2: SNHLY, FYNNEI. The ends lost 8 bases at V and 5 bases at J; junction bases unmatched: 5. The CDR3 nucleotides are TGTGCCAGCGACAGGGGGCAGGAGAATGAAAAACTGTTTTTT. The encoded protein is CASDRGQENEKLFF.

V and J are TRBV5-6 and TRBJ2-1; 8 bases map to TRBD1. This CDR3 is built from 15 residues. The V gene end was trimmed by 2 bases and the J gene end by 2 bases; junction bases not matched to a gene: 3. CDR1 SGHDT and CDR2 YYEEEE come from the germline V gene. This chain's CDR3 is CASSFGRGPYNEQFF. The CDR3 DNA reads TGTGCCAGCAGCTTTGGCAGGGGGCCCTACAATGAGCAGTTCTTC.

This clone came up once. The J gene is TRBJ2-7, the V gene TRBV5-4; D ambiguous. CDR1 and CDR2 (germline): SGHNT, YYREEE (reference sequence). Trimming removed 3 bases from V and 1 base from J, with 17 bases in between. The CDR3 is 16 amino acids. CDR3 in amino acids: CASSSRKSLGSYEQYF. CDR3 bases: TGTGCCAGCAGCTCGAGAAAATCACTGGGTTCCTACGAGCAGTACTTC.

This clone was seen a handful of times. CDR3 bases: TGTGCCAGCAGTGCCGGGACAGCGAGTTCGGCAAGTGTTCAGTACTTC. This encodes CASSAGTASSASVQYF. This sequence joins TRBV27 and TRBJ2-4, with 7 bases matching TRBD1. In germline, CDR1 is MNHEY, CDR2 SMNVEV (reference sequence). This CDR3 is 16 amino acids long. V gave up 5 bases and J gave up 11 bases; unmatched junction bases: 18.

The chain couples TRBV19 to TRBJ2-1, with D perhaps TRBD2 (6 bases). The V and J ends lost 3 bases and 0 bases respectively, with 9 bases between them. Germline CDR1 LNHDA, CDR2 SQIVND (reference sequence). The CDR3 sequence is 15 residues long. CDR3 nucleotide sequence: TGTGCCAGTAGTATTGGCGGGACCTCCTACAATGAGCAGTTCTTC. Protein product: CASSIGGTSYNEQFF. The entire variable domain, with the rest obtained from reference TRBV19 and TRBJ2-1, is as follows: DGGITQSPKYLFRKEGQNVTLSCEQNLNHDAMYWYRQDPGQGLRLIYYSQIVNDFQKGDIAEGYSVSREKKESFPLTVTSAQKNPTAFYLCASSIGGTSYNEQFFGPGTRLTVL.

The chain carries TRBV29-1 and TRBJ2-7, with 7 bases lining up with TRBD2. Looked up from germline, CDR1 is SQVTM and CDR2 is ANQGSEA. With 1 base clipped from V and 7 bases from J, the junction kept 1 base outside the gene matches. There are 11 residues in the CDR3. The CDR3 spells CSVEGGGEQYF. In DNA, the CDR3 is TGCAGCGTTGAAGGGGGGGGAGAGCAGTACTTC.

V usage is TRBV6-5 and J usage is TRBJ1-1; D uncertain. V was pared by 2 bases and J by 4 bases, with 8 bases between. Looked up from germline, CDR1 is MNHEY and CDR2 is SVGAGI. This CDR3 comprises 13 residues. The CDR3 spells CASSYVEATEAFF. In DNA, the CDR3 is TGTGCCAGCAGTTACGTGGAGGCCACTGAAGCTTTCTTT.

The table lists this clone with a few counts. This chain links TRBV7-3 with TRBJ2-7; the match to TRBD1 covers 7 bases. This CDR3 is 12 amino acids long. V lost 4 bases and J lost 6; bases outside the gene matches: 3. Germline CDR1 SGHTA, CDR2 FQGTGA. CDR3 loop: CASSSPGGEQYF. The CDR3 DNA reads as TGTGCCAGCAGCTCTCCAGGGGGCGAGCAGTACTTC.

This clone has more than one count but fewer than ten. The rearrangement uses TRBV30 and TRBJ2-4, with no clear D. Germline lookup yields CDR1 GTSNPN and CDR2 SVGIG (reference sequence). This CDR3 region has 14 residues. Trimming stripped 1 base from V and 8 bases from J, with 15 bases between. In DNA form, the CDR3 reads TGTGCCTGGAGTGGTGGCAACCGTTGGGACATTCAGTACTTC. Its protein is CAWSGGNRWDIQYF.

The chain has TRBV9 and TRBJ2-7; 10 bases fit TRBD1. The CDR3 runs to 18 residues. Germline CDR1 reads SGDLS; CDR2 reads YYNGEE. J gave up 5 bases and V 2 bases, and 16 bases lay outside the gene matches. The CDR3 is CASSVRVEWDRGFHEQYF. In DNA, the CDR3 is TGTGCCAGCAGCGTTAGAGTCGAATGGGACAGGGGCTTCCACGAGCAGTACTTC.

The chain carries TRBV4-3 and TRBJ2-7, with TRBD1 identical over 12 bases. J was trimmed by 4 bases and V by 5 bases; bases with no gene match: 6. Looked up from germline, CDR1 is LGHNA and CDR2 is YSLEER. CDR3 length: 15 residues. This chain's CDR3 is CASSAGTGGMYEQYF. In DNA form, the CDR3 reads TGCGCCAGCAGCGCCGGGACAGGGGGCATGTACGAGCAGTACTTC.

The CDR3 sequence: CASSTTARKQFF. In nucleotides, the CDR3 is TGTGCCAGCAGTACCACCGCCCGGAAGCAGTTCTTC. The chain joins TRBV27 to TRBJ2-1; the D is unclear. The CDR3 length is 12 residues. Germline values: CDR1 MNHEY, CDR2 SMNVEV (reference sequence). V was pared by 5 bases and J by 11 bases, with 13 bases between.

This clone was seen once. CDR3 amino acids: CASSPGLADTQYF. The CDR3 DNA follows: TGTGCCAGCAGTCCTGGACTAGCGGATACGCAGTATTTT. The chain combines TRBV27 with TRBJ2-3, with 9 bases aligning to TRBD2. Germline-derived CDR1 and CDR2 are MNHEY and SMNVEV (reference sequence). The CDR3 sequence is 13 residues long. V lost 5 bases, J lost 6 bases, and 3 bases stayed unmatched.

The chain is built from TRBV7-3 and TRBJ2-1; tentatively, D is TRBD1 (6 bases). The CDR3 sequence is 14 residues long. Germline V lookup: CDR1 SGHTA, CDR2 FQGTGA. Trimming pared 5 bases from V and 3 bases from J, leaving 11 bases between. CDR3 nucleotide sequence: TGTGCCAGCAGCCCTGGGGGCCACTACAATGAGCAGTTCTTC. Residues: CASSPGGHYNEQFF. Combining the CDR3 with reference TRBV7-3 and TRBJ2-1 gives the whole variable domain GAGVSQTPSNKVTEKGKYVELRCDPISGHTALYWYRQSLGQGPEFLIYFQGTGAADDSGLPNDRFFAVRPEGSVSTLKIQRTERGDSAVYLCASSPGGHYNEQFFGPGTRLTVL.

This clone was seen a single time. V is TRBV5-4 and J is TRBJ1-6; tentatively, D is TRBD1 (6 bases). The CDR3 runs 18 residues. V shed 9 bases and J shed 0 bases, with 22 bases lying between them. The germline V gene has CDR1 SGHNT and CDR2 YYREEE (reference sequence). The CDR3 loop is CATVDRSGGSSYNSPLHF. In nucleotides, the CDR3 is TGTGCCACCGTCGACAGGAGCGGGGGAAGCTCCTATAATTCACCCCTCCACTTT.

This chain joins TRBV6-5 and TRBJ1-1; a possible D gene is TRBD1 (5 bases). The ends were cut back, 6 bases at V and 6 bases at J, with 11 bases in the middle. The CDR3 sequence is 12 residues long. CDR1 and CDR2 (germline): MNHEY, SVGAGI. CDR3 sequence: CASRGDGPEAFF. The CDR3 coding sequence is TGTGCCAGCAGAGGGGACGGGCCTGAAGCTTTCTTT.

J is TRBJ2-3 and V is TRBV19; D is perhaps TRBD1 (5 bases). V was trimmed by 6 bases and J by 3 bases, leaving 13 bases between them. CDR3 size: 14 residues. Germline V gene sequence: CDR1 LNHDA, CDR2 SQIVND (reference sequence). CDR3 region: CASSPGQVTDTQYF. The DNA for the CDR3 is TGTGCCAGTAGCCCCGGACAAGTAACAGATACGCAGTATTTT.